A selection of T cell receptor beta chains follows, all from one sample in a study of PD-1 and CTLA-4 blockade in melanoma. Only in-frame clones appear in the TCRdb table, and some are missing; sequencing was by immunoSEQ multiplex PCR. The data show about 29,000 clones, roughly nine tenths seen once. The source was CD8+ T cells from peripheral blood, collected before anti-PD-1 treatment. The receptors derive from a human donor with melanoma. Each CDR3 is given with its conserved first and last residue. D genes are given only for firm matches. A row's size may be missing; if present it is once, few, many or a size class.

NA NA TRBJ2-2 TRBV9 CASSPGGGPAGELFF TGTGCCAGCAGTCCCGGTGGGGGGCCCGCCGGGGAGCTGTTTTTT
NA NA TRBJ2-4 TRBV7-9 CASSQGGASENKNIQYF TGTGCCAGCAGCCAAGGGGGGGCTAGCGAAAACAAAAACATTCAGTACTTC
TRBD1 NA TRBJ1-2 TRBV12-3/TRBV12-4 CASSLGTGDGYTF TGTGCCAGCAGTTTAGGGACAGGTGATGGCTACACCTTC
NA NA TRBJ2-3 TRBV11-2 CASSPPGLSTDTQYF TGTGCCAGCAGCCCCCCGGGACTGAGCACAGATACGCAGTATTTT
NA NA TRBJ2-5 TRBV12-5 CASGLVRAVQETQYF TGTGCTAGTGGTTTGGTACGAGCGGTACAAGAGACCCAGTACTTC
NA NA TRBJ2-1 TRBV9 CASSVDSTAEQFF TGTGCCAGCAGCGTAGACTCGACGGCGGAGCAGTTCTTC
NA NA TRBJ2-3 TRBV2 CASTGGSTDTQYF TGTGCCTCTACGGGCGGGAGCACAGATACGCAGTATTTT
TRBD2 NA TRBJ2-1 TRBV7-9 CASSSLAGGSYNEQFF TGTGCCAGCAGCTCCTTAGCGGGAGGTAGCTACAATGAGCAGTTCTTC
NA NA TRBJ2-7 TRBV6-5 CASSSPGGASSYEQYF TGTGCCAGCAGTTCCCCCGGGGGCGCAAGCTCCTACGAGCAGTACTTC
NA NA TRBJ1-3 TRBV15 CATSRDWADTIYF TGTGCCACCAGCAGAGATTGGGCGGACACCATATATTTT
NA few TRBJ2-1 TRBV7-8 CASSYSGGVNEQFF TGTGCCAGCAGTTACAGCGGCGGGGTAAATGAGCAGTTCTTC
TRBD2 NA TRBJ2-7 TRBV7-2 CASSRTSGGNEQYF TGTGCCAGCAGCCGTACTAGCGGGGGAAACGAGCAGTACTTC
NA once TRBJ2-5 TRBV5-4 CASSLAPGIGMGETQYF TGTGCCAGCAGCTTGGCCCCGGGGATCGGCATGGGAGAGACCCAGTACTTC
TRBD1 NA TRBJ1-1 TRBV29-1 CSVPVPGQGLKPEAFF TGCAGCGTACCAGTCCCGGGACAGGGTTTAAAGCCTGAAGCTTTCTTT
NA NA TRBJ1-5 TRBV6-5 CASSQTGGSNQPQHF TGTGCCAGCAGCCAAACTGGGGGTAGCAATCAGCCCCAGCATTTT
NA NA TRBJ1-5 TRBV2 CASSEVGEGQPQHF TGTGCCAGCAGTGAAGTAGGGGAAGGACAGCCCCAGCATTTT
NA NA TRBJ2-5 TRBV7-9 CASSPGQLGETQYF TGTGCCAGCAGCCCTGGACAGCTAGGGGAGACCCAGTACTTC
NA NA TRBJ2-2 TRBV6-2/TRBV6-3 CASSTYPGELFF TGTGCCAGCAGTACCTACCCCGGGGAGCTGTTTTTT
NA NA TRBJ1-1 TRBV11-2 CASSLTTNTEAFF TGTGCCAGCAGCTTGACAACGAACACTGAAGCTTTCTTT
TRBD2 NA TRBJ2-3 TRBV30 CAWNPTSGTDTQYF TGTGCCTGGAACCCGACTAGCGGCACAGATACGCAGTATTTT
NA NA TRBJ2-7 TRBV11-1 CASSPTGNEQYF TGTGCCAGCAGCCCAACAGGCAACGAGCAGTACTTC
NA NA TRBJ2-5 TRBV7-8 CASSLEWQETQYF TGTGCCAGCAGCTTAGAGTGGCAAGAGACCCAGTACTTC
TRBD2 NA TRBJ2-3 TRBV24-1 CATSPSGGHHTDTQYF TGTGCCACCAGTCCCTCGGGGGGTCATCACACAGATACGCAGTATTTT
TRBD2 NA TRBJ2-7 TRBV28 CALGGRNSYEQYF TGTGCCTTGGGCGGGAGGAACTCCTACGAGCAGTACTTC
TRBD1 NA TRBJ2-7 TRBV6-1 CASSDLLGTGSEQYF TGTGCCAGCAGTGATTTATTGGGGACAGGGAGCGAGCAGTACTTC
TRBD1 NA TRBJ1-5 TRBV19 CASTGQGSNQPQHF TGTGCCAGTACCGGACAGGGAAGCAATCAGCCCCAGCATTTT
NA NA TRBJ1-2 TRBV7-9 CASSPVGLEGYTF TGTGCCAGCAGCCCCGTGGGGTTGGAAGGCTACACCTTC
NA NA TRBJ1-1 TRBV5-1 CASSLVSMNTEAFF TGCGCCAGCAGCTTGGTATCCATGAACACTGAAGCTTTCTTT
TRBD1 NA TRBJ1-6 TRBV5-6 CASSLGQGFSPLHF TGTGCCAGCAGCTTGGGACAGGGTTTTTCACCCCTCCACTTT
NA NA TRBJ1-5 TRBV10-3 CAISTGVSNQPQHF TGTGCCATCAGTACGGGAGTTAGCAATCAGCCCCAGCATTTT